This record covers a single TCR beta chain. Germline loops: CDR1 PRHDT, CDR2 FYEKMQ (reference sequence). This CDR3 has 15 residues. V was clipped by 2 bases and J by 3 bases; unmatched bases: 2. The data belong to a study of OX40 agonist ivuxolimab in advanced cancers. Libraries were prepared by immunoSEQ multiplex PCR; TCRdb keeps only in-frame clonotypes and omits some of them. The table records 65,000 to 70,000 clones, roughly 73% of them present only once. The chain joins TRBV13 to TRBJ2-5, with TRBD2 matching 11 bases. Source: CD4+ or CD8+ T cells sorted from blood, taken in a trial of the OX40 agonist ivuxolimab. The sequence came from an adult with an advanced solid tumor such as melanoma, head and neck, liver or kidney cancer. The CDR3: CASSLTSGGKETQYF. The CDR3 DNA reads TGTGCCAGCAGCTTAACTAGCGGGGGAAAAGAGACCCAGTACTTC. The full variable domain, with the rest looked up from reference TRBV13 and TRBJ2-5, is AAGVIQSPRHLIKEKRETATLKCYPIPRHDTVYWYQQGPGQDPQFLISFYEKMQSDKGSIPDRFSAQQFSDYHSELNMSSLELGDSALYFCASSLTSGGKETQYFGPGTRLLVL.